The TCR beta chain described here comes from a study of blood T cell repertoires in COVID-19. Background on the study: Acute and convalescent COVID-19 samples came from the United States, Italy and Spain. T cells, B-cell-depleted T cells, or PBMCs provided the cDNA or gDNA that served as material.

Germline V gene sequence: CDR1 SGHRS, CDR2 YFSETQ. This CDR3 spans 15 amino acids. With 0 bases clipped from V and 6 bases from J, the junction kept 4 bases outside the gene matches. Profiling relied on immunoSEQ multiplex PCR, and the TCRdb table lists in-frame clones only, not all of them. The sample holds about 190,000 clones, 86% seen once. The chain couples TRBV5-1 to TRBJ2-1, with TRBD1 matching over 9 bases. This TCR was recovered from a woman aged 30 to 39 with active or convalescent COVID-19. The sequencing sample was made of peripheral blood. CDR3 amino acids: CASSLAGQGGNEQFF. Written as DNA, the CDR3 is TGCGCCAGCAGCTTGGCGGGACAGGGTGGCAATGAGCAGTTCTTC.